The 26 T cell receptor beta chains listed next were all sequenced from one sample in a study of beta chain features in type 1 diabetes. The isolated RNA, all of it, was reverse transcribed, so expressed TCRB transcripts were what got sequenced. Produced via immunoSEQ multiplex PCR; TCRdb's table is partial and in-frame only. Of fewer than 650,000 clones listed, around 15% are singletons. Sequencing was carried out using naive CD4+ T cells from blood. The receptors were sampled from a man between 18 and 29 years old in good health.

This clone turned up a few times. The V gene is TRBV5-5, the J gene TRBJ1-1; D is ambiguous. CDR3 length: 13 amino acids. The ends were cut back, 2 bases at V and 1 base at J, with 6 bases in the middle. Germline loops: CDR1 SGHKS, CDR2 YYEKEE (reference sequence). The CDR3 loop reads CASSFAGNTEAFF. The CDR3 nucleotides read TGTGCCAGCAGCTTCGCCGGGAACACTGAAGCTTTCTTT.

Written as DNA, the CDR3 is TGTGCCAGCAGCTTAGTCGGGAGCTCCTACGAGCAGTACTTC. It is translated as CASSLVGSSYEQYF. The J gene is TRBJ2-7, the V gene TRBV7-2, with D maybe TRBD2 (6 bases). The CDR3 runs to 14 residues. Trimming took off 1 base at V and 0 bases at J, with 7 bases between the two ends. Germline CDR1 and CDR2: SGHTA and FQGNSA.

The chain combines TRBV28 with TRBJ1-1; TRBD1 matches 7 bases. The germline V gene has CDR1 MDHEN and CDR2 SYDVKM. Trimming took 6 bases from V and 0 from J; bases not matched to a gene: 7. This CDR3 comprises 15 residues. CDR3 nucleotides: TGTGCCAGCAGACGGGGACAGTGGATGAACACTGAAGCTTTCTTT. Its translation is CASRRGQWMNTEAFF.

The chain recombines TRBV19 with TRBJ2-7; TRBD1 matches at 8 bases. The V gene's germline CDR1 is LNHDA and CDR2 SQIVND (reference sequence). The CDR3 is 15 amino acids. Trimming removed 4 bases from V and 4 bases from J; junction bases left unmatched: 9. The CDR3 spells CASSRSGTGLYEQYF. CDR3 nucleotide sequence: TGTGCCAGTAGTAGATCCGGGACAGGCTTATACGAGCAGTACTTC.

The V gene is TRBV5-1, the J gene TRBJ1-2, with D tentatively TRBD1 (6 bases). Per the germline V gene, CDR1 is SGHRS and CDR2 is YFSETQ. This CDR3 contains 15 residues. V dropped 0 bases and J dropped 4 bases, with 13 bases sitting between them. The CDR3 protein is CASSLVPDRTYGYTF. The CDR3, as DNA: TGCGCCAGCAGCTTGGTACCTGACAGGACCTATGGCTACACCTTC.

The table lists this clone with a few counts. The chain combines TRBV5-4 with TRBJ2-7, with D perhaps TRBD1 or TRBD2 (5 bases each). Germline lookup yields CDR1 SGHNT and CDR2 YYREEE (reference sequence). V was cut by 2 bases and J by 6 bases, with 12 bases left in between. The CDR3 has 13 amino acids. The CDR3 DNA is TGTGCCAGCAGCTTAGGCAGGGAGTCCGAGCAGTACTTC. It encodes CASSLGRESEQYF.

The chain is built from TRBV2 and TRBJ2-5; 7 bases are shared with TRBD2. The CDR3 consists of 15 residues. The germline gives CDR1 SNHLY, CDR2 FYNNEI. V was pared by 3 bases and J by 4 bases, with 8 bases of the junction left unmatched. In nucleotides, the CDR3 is TGTGCCAGCAGTGAGGCCCGGGGGAGGGGAGAGACCCAGTACTTC. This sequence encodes CASSEARGRGETQYF.

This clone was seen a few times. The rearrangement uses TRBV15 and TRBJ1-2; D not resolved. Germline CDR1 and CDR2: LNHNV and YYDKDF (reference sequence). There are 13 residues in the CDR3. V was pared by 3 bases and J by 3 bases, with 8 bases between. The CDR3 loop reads CATSRRGDYGYTF. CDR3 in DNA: TGTGCCACCAGCAGGCGGGGAGACTATGGCTACACCTTC.

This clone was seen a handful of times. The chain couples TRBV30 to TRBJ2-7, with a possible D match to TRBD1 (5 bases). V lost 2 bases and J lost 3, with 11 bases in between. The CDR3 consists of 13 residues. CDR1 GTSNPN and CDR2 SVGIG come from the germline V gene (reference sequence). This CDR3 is CAWSRTRYYEQYF. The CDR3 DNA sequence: TGTGCCTGGAGTCGGACAAGGTACTACGAGCAGTACTTC.

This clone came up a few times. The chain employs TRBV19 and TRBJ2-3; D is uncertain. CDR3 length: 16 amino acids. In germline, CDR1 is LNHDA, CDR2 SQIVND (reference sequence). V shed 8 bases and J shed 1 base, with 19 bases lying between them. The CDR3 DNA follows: TGTGCCAGTCGATCGGCAGGCCGAAAGGGCACAGATACGCAGTATTTT. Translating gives CASRSAGRKGTDTQYF.

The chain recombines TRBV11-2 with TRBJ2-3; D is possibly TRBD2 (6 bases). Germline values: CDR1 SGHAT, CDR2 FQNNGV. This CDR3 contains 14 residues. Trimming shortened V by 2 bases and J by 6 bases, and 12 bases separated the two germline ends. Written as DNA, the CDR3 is TGTGCCAGCAGCTTACCCACGACTAGGGATACGCAGTATTTT. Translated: CASSLPTTRDTQYF.

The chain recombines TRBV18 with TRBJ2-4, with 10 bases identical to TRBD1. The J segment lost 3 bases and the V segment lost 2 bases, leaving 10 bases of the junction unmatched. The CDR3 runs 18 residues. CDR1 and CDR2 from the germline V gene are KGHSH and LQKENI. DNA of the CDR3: TGTGCCAGCTCACCAAGGACAGGGGGGATTGTCGGCAAAAACATTCAGTACTTC. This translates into CASSPRTGGIVGKNIQYF.

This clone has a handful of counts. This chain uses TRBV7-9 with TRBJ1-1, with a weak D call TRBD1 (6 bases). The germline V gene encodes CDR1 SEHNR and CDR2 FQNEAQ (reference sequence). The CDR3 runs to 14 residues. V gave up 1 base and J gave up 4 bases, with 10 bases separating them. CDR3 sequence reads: CASSLGQVSTEAFF. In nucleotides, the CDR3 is TGTGCCAGCAGCTTAGGACAGGTGAGCACTGAAGCTTTCTTT. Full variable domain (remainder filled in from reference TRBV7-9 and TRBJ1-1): DTGVSQNPRHKITKRGQNVTFRCDPISEHNRLYWYRQTLGQGPEFLTYFQNEAQLEKSRLLSDRFSAERPKGSFSTLEIQRTEQGDSAMYLCASSLGQVSTEAFFGQGTRLTVV.

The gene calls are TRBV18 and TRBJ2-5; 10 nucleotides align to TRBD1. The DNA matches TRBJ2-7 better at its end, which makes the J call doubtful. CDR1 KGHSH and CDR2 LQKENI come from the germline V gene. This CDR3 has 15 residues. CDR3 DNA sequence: TGTGCCAGCTCACCCGCGGGACAGGGGTCCTACGAGCAGTACTTC. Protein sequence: CASSPAGQGSYEQYF.

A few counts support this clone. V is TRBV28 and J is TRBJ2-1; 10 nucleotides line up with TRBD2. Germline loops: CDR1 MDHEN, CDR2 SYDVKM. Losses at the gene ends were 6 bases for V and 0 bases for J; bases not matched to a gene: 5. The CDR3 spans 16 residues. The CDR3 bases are TGTGCCAGCAGACTAGCGGGAATCAGCTCCTACAATGAGCAGTTCTTC. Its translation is CASRLAGISSYNEQFF.

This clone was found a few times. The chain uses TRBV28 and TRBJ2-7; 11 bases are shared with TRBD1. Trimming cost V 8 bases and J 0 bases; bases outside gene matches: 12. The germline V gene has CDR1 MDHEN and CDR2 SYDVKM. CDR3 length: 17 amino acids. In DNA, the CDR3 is TGTGCCAGCTCTACTTTGCGCGGGACAGGGGGCTCCTACGAGCAGTACTTC. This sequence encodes CASSTLRGTGGSYEQYF.

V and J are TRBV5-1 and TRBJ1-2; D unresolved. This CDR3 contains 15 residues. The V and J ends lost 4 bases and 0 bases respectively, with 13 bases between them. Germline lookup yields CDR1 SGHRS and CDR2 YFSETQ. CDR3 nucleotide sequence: TGCGCCAGCAGCCCCGCCTCCGGGACTAACTATGGCTACACCTTC. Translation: CASSPASGTNYGYTF.

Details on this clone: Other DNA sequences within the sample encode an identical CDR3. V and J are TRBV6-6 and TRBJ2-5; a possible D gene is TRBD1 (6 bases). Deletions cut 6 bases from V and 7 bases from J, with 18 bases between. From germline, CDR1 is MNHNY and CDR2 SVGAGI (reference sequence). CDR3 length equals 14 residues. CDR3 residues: CASSGRDTRGTQYF. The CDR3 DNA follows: TGTGCCAGCAGCGGTCGGGACACAAGAGGGACCCAGTACTTC.

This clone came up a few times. The CDR3 region has the DNA TGCGCCAGCAGCTTGGTACCAGCGGGGGGGCCTGAGCAGTTCTTC. This sequence encodes CASSLVPAGGPEQFF. The rearrangement uses TRBV5-1 and TRBJ2-1; 10 bases align to TRBD2. The junction had 6 bases not matched to a gene; V was cut back by 0 bases and J by 9 bases. This CDR3 region has 15 residues. Germline V lookup: CDR1 SGHRS, CDR2 YFSETQ.

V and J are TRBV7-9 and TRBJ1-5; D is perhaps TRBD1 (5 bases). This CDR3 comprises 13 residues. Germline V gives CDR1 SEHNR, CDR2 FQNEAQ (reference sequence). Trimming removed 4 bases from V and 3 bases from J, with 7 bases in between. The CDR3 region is CASSSGHNQPQHF. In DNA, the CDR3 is TGTGCCAGCAGCTCTGGACACAATCAGCCCCAGCATTTT.

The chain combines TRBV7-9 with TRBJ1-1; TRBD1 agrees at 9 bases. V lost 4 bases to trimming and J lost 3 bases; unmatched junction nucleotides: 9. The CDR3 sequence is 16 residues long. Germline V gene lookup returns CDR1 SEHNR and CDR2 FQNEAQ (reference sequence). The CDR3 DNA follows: TGTGCCAGCAGCTCCGGGACAGGGATCGGGGACACTGAAGCTTTCTTT. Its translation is CASSSGTGIGDTEAFF.

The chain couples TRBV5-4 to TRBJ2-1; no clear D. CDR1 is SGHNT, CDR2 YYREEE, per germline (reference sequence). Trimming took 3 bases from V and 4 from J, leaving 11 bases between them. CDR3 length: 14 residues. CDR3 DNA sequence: TGTGCCAGCAGCTACAAGGTCGTATACAATGAGCAGTTCTTC. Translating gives CASSYKVVYNEQFF. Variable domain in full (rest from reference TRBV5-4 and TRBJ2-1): ETGVTQSPTHLIKTRGQQVTLRCSSQSGHNTVSWYQQALGQGPQFIFQYYREEENGRGNFPPRFSGLQFPNYSSELNVNALELDDSALYLCASSYKVVYNEQFFGPGTRLTVL.

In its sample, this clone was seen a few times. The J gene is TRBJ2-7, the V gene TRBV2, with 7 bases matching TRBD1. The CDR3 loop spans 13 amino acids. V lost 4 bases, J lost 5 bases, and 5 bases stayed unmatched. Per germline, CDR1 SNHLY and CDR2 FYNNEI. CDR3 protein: CASSVQGVHEQYF. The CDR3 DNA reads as TGTGCCAGCAGTGTCCAGGGGGTCCACGAGCAGTACTTC.

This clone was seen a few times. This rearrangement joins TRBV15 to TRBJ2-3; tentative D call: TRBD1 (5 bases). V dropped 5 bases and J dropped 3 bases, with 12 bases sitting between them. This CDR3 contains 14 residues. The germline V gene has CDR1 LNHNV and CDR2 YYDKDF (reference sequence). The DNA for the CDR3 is TGTGCCACCAGCCAGGGCCCTGGGACAGATACGCAGTATTTT. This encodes CATSQGPGTDTQYF.

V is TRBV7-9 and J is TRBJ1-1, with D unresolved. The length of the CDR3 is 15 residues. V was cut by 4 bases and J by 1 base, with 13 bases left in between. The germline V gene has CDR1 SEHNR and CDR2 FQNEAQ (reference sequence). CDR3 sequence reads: CASSSPRGQNTEAFF. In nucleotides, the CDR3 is TGTGCCAGCAGCTCCCCCAGAGGGCAGAACACTGAAGCTTTCTTT.

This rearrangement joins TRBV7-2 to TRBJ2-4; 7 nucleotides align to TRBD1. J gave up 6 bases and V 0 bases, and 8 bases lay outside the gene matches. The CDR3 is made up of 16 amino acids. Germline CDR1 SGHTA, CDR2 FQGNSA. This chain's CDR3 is CASSLALTTGRNIQYF. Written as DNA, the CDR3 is TGTGCCAGCAGCTTAGCGCTAACGACAGGGAGAAACATTCAGTACTTC.